This T cell receptor beta chain originates from a study of CD8+ T cells in alopecia areata. Sequencing templates came from extracted RNA that was reverse transcribed into cDNA. The method was immunoSEQ multiplex PCR; TCRdb's version includes in-frame clones alone and lacks a portion of them. The sample has around 130,000 clones, approximately 53% seen once. As for this clone: Its antigen remains unidentified.

The J segment lost 4 bases and the V segment lost 4 bases, leaving 17 bases of the junction unmatched. Germline V lookup: CDR1 SQVTM, CDR2 ANQGSEA. CDR3 length equals 17 residues. Study outcomes and limitations: Scalp sample sequencing also detects resident alphabeta T cells of normal skin.

This TCR derives from a human donor with alopecia areata. The sample in question was CD4+ T cells sorted from blood, obtained at week 0. This chain joins TRBV29-1 and TRBJ2-3, with 7 nucleotides matching TRBD1. This CDR3 reads CSVGAGGRIRTPDTQYF. The DNA of the CDR3 is TGCAGCGTTGGCGCAGGGGGTAGGATAAGGACCCCAGATACGCAGTATTTT.